The rows below give T cell receptor beta chains drawn from one sample of a study of cytomegalovirus exposure and HLA in healthy donors. Generated by immunoSEQ multiplex PCR, the TCRdb table keeps only in-frame clones and is missing some. This table holds about 120,000 clones, about 70% found once. The specimen sequenced was PBMCs. These receptors were collected from a human donor in good health. CDR3s include the opening cysteine and the closing phenylalanine or tryptophan. A D gene is named only where the DNA matches it firmly. Some rows mark clone size as missing; the rest say once, few, many or name a class of expanded clone.

v_call	clone_size	d_call	j_call	cdr3_aa	cdr3_nt
TRBV28	NA	TRBD1	TRBJ1-2	CASRSPPGQTYGYTF	TGTGCCAGCAGGAGCCCACCGGGACAGACTTATGGCTACACCTTC
TRBV7-7	NA	TRBD2	TRBJ2-2	CAGSPSGLAGGTGELFF	TGTGCCGGCAGCCCCAGTGGACTAGCGGGAGGGACCGGGGAGCTGTTTTTT
TRBV7-9	NA	TRBD1	TRBJ2-2	CASSHQTGGGGELFF	TGTGCCAGCAGCCACCAGACAGGGGGCGGCGGGGAGCTGTTTTTT
TRBV7-7	NA	TRBD2	TRBJ2-3	CASSRGLAGSSDTQYF	TGTGCCAGCAGCCGCGGACTAGCGGGATCTTCAGATACGCAGTATTTT
TRBV5-6	few	NA	TRBJ1-2	CASSRGTGTGYGYTF	TGTGCCAGCAGCAGAGGTACAGGGACGGGCTATGGCTACACCTTC
TRBV9	NA	TRBD1	TRBJ2-5	CASSLGQGEETQYF	TGTGCCAGCAGCCTGGGACAGGGGGAAGAGACCCAGTACTTC
TRBV5-5	NA	NA	TRBJ1-6	CASIGVQGYNSPLHF	TGTGCCAGCATCGGCGTTCAGGGTTATAATTCACCCCTCCACTTT
TRBV29-1	few	TRBD1	TRBJ1-1	CSVADRVTEAFF	TGCAGCGTTGCGGACAGGGTGACCGAAGCTTTCTTT
TRBV2	few	NA	TRBJ2-5	CASRGLSAQETQYF	TGTGCCAGCAGGGGCCTTAGCGCCCAAGAGACCCAGTACTTC
TRBV7-9	few	NA	TRBJ1-5	CASSFSSRPQHF	TGTGCCAGCAGCTTTTCGAGCCGGCCCCAGCATTTT
TRBV27	NA	NA	TRBJ2-7	CASSPRQGTFYEQYF	TGTGCCAGCAGCCCCAGGCAGGGAACCTTCTACGAGCAGTACTTC
TRBV5-1	once	NA	TRBJ2-7	CASSLEAGPPYEQYF	TGCGCCAGCAGCTTGGAGGCAGGGCCACCTTACGAGCAGTACTTC
TRBV21-1	NA	NA	TRBJ1-1	CASSKDPGGDPSMNTEAFF	TGTGCCAGCAGCAAAGATCCGGGGGGAGATCCTTCTATGAACACTGAAGCTTTCTTT
TRBV5-5	NA	NA	TRBJ1-2	CATSRGSYGYTF	TGTGCCACCTCTAGGGGAAGCTATGGCTACACCTTC
TRBV21-1	NA	NA	TRBJ1-5	CASSKARQKRRQPQHF	TGTGCCAGCAGCAAAGCGAGGCAGAAGCGCCGGCAGCCCCAGCATTTT
TRBV19	NA	TRBD2	TRBJ2-5	CASSRTGTSGRGRETQYF	TGTGCCAGTAGTAGAACAGGGACTAGCGGGAGAGGCCGGGAGACCCAGTACTTC
TRBV7-8	NA	TRBD2	TRBJ2-7	CASSFSSGEGAEQYF	TGTGCCAGCAGCTTTTCTAGCGGGGAAGGGGCGGAGCAGTACTTC
TRBV7-2	few	NA	TRBJ2-6	CASSFSGIGASGANVLTF	TGTGCCAGCAGCTTCTCAGGGATAGGGGCCTCTGGGGCCAACGTCCTGACTTTC
TRBV5-6	once	NA	TRBJ2-7	CASSLGSSYEQYF	TGTGCCAGCAGCTTGGGGAGCTCCTACGAGCAGTACTTC
TRBV19	NA	NA	TRBJ2-6	CASSVLSGANVLTF	TGTGCCAGTAGTGTTCTTTCTGGGGCCAACGTCCTGACTTTC
TRBV6-5	NA	TRBD1	TRBJ2-1	CASSYSNYRGNEQFF	TGTGCCAGCAGTTACTCCAACTACAGGGGAAATGAGCAGTTCTTC
TRBV6-5	NA	NA	TRBJ1-1	CASRLDSLDTEAFF	TGTGCCAGCAGACTAGACTCGTTGGACACTGAAGCTTTCTTT
TRBV6-1	NA	NA	TRBJ2-3	CASTGSFTDTQYF	TGTGCCAGCACGGGTTCGTTCACAGATACGCAGTATTTT
TRBV10-3	few	NA	TRBJ2-5	CAISGIPTAPQETQYF	TGTGCCATCAGTGGGATACCGACAGCCCCACAAGAGACCCAGTACTTC
TRBV5-8	NA	TRBD2	TRBJ2-3	CASSLKKAGGSDTQYF	TGTGCCAGCAGCTTGAAGAAGGCGGGAGGGTCAGATACGCAGTATTTT
TRBV7-9	few	NA	TRBJ1-1	CASTWTENTEAFF	TGTGCCAGCACCTGGACAGAGAACACTGAAGCTTTCTTT
TRBV6-5	NA	NA	TRBJ2-5	CASNLNGGHMETQYF	TGTGCCAGCAATCTAAACGGGGGGCATATGGAGACCCAGTACTTC
TRBV28	NA	TRBD1	TRBJ1-4	CASRGGTGGRKLFF	TGTGCCAGCAGGGGGGGGACAGGGGGCCGAAAACTGTTTTTT
TRBV15	once	NA	TRBJ2-6	CATSKVTASSGANVLTF	TGTGCCACCAGCAAGGTGACAGCCAGCTCTGGGGCCAACGTCCTGACTTTC
TRBV7-2	NA	NA	TRBJ1-5	CASSLWGRDQPQHF	TGTGCCAGCAGCTTATGGGGGCGTGATCAGCCCCAGCATTTT
TRBV29-1	NA	NA	TRBJ1-1	CRGGADTEAFF	TGCAGGGGGGGGGCGGACACTGAAGCTTTCTTT
TRBV19	NA	TRBD1	TRBJ1-5	CASSIGQGVGQPQHF	TGTGCCAGTAGTATTGGACAGGGGGTAGGTCAGCCCCAGCATTTT
TRBV7-2	NA	NA	TRBJ1-2	CASSLDTFNYGYTF	TGTGCCAGCAGCCTAGACACATTTAACTATGGCTACACCTTC
TRBV5-1	NA	NA	TRBJ2-1	CASGGQDRAGGGTYNEQFF	TGCGCCAGCGGGGGGCAGGACAGGGCTGGCGGGGGAACCTACAATGAGCAGTTCTTC
TRBV29-1	NA	TRBD2	TRBJ2-1	CSVAAGGLGEQFF	TGCAGCGTTGCAGCGGGAGGGCTCGGTGAGCAGTTCTTC
TRBV2	NA	TRBD2	TRBJ2-3	CASRSSGNTDTQYF	TGTGCCAGCAGAAGTAGCGGGAACACAGATACGCAGTATTTT
TRBV28	NA	TRBD2	TRBJ2-7	CASRRLLAGGLDEQYF	TGTGCCAGCAGGCGACTACTAGCGGGAGGGTTGGACGAGCAGTACTTC
TRBV6-5	NA	TRBD1	TRBJ1-5	CASRKTGAGGPQHF	TGTGCCAGCAGGAAAACAGGGGCGGGGGGGCCCCAGCATTTT
TRBV7-2	NA	TRBD2	TRBJ2-7	CASSFTSVGEQYF	TGTGCCAGCAGCTTCACTAGCGTGGGCGAGCAGTACTTC
TRBV6-1	NA	NA	TRBJ2-7	CASSEGGGESLRWEYF	TGTGCCAGCAGTGAAGGCGGTGGGGAGTCCCTGAGATGGGAGTACTTC
TRBV9	few	TRBD1	TRBJ1-2	CASNRDRGYGYTF	TGTGCCAGCAACCGGGACAGGGGCTATGGCTACACCTTC
TRBV7-2	NA	NA	TRBJ2-2	CASSSPLNTGELFF	TGTGCCAGCAGCTCCCCCTTGAACACCGGGGAGCTGTTTTTT
TRBV28	NA	NA	TRBJ1-4	CASSLGGDQANEKLFF	TGTGCCAGCAGTTTGGGGGGGGATCAGGCTAATGAAAAACTGTTTTTT
TRBV6-6	NA	NA	TRBJ1-6	CASIEGYNSPLHF	TGTGCCAGCATTGAGGGCTATAATTCACCCCTCCACTTT
TRBV6-1	NA	TRBD2	TRBJ2-1	CASLPGTSGYNEQFF	TGTGCCAGTTTACCCGGGACTAGCGGTTACAATGAGCAGTTCTTC
TRBV5-8	once	TRBD1	TRBJ2-7	CASSLPGQVYEQYF	TGTGCCAGCAGCTTACCGGGACAGGTCTACGAGCAGTACTTC
TRBV15	NA	TRBD1	TRBJ2-2	CATSMYRGTGELFF	TGTGCCACCAGCATGTACAGGGGCACCGGGGAGCTGTTTTTT
TRBV6-5	few	TRBD1	TRBJ2-7	CASKRTGLYEQYF	TGTGCCAGCAAACGGACAGGCCTCTACGAGCAGTACTTC
TRBV7-2	NA	NA	TRBJ2-7	CASSSPGYEQYF	TGTGCCAGCAGCTCCCCCGGGTACGAGCAGTACTTC
TRBV15	NA	NA	TRBJ1-2	CATSRDRYGYTF	TGTGCCACCAGCAGAGACCGCTATGGCTACACCTTC
TRBV9	NA	TRBD2	TRBJ2-1	CASSVSGTSVEQFF	TGTGCCAGCAGCGTATCCGGGACTAGCGTTGAGCAGTTCTTC
TRBV7-9	NA	TRBD1	TRBJ2-5	CASRSRQGDKETQYF	TGTGCCAGCAGATCTCGACAGGGGGATAAAGAGACCCAGTACTTC
TRBV10-3	few	NA	TRBJ1-1	CASRPQDTEAFF	TGTGCCTCCCGACCTCAGGACACTGAAGCTTTCTTT
TRBV2	NA	TRBD2	TRBJ2-5	CASSEQGTSGSLETQYF	TGTGCCAGCAGTGAACAGGGGACTAGCGGGAGTCTGGAGACCCAGTACTTC
TRBV27	NA	TRBD2	TRBJ2-7	CASRRGLAGADEQYF	TGTGCCAGCAGACGCGGACTAGCGGGAGCAGACGAGCAGTACTTC
TRBV9	NA	NA	TRBJ1-3	CASSVGGGAVGAGNTIYF	TGTGCCAGCAGCGTAGGCGGAGGGGCGGTCGGGGCTGGAAACACCATATATTTT
TRBV7-8	once	NA	TRBJ2-5	CASRLSRVAQETQYF	TGTGCCAGCAGACTATCCCGGGTCGCACAAGAGACCCAGTACTTC